This T cell receptor beta chain was identified in a study of cytomegalovirus exposure and HLA in healthy donors. Looked up from germline, CDR1 is MNHNS and CDR2 is SASEGT. This CDR3 spans 12 amino acids. Trimming at V came to 6 bases and at J to 6 bases, leaving 2 bases not matched to a gene. This clone was counted once. The method was immunoSEQ multiplex PCR; TCRdb's version includes in-frame clones alone and lacks a portion of them. The sample has about 120,000 clones; about 82% are singletons. The V and J genes are TRBV6-1 and TRBJ2-1; 7 bases are a match to TRBD1. The sequenced sample was PBMCs. The sequence came from a man younger than 35 in good health and CMV-seronegative. DNA for the CDR3: TGTGCCAGCAGAGACAGGGCCAATGAGCAGTTCTTC. This translates into CASRDRANEQFF.